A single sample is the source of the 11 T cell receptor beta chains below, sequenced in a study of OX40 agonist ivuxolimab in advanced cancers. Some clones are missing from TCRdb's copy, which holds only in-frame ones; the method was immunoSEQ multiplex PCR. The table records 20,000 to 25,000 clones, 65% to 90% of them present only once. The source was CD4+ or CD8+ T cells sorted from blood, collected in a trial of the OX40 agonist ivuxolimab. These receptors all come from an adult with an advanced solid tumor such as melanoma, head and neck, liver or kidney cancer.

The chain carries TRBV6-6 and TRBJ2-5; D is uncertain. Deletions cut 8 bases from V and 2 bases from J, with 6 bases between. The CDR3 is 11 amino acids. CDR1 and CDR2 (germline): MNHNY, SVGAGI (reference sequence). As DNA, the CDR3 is TGTGCCAGCGGGCAGCAAGAGACCCAGTACTTC. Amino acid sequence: CASGQQETQYF.

The CDR3 reads CASSQERQGTGETQYF. The CDR3 bases are TGCGCCAGCAGCCAAGAGCGACAGGGGACGGGAGAGACCCAGTACTTC. V and J are TRBV4-1 and TRBJ2-5, with 8 bases fitting TRBD1. The ends lost 0 bases at V and 4 bases at J; junction bases unmatched: 7. CDR1 MGHRA and CDR2 YSYEKL come from the germline V gene. The CDR3 is 16 residues long.

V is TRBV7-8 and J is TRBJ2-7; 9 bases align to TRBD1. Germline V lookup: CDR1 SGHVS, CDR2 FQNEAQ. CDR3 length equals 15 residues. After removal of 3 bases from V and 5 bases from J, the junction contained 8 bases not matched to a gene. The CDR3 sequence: CASSFLGQGGHEQYF. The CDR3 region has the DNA TGTGCCAGCAGCTTCTTGGGACAGGGAGGCCACGAGCAGTACTTC.

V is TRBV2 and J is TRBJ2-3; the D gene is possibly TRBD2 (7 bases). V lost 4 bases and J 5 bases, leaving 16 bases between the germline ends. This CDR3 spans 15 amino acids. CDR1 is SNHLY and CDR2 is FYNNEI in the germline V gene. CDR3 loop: CASSGHGGALDTQYF. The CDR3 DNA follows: TGTGCCAGCAGTGGGCATGGGGGGGCCTTAGATACGCAGTATTTT.

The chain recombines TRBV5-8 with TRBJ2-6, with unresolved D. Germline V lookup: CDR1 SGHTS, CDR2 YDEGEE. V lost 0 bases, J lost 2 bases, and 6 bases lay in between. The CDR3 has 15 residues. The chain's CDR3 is CASSLAGTGANVLTF. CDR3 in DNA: TGTGCCAGCAGCTTGGCCGGAACTGGGGCCAACGTCCTGACTTTC.

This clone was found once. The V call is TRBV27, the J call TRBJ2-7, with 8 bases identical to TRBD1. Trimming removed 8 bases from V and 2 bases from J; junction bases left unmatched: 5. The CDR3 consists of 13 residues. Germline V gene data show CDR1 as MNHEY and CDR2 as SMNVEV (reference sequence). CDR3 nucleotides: TGTGCCAGCTCACCAGGGGGCGCCTACGAGCAGTACTTC. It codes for CASSPGGAYEQYF.

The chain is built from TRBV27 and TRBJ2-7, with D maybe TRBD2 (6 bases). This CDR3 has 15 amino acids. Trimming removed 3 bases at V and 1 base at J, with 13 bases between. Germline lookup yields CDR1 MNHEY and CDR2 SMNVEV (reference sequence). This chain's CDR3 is CASSFSGPNSYEQYF. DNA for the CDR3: TGTGCCAGCAGTTTCAGCGGGCCCAATTCCTACGAGCAGTACTTC.

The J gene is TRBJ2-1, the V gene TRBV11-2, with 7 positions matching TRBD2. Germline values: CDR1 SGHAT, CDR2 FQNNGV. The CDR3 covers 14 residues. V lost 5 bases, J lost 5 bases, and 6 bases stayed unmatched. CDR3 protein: CASSPRGDHNEQFF. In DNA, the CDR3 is TGTGCCAGCAGCCCTCGGGGGGATCACAATGAGCAGTTCTTC.

This chain's CDR3 is CASSKDAKDGGYTF. As DNA, the CDR3 is TGCGCCAGCAGCAAGGACGCAAAAGATGGTGGCTACACCTTC. This chain joins TRBV5-1 and TRBJ1-2; D is unclear. Per the germline V gene, CDR1 is SGHRS and CDR2 is YFSETQ. The CDR3 has 14 residues. With 4 bases removed from V and 7 bases from J, the gap between germline ends came to 17 bases.

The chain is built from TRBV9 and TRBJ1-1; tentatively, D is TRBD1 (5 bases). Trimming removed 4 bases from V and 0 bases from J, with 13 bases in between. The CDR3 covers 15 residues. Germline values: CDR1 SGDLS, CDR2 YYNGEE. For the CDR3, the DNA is TGTGCCAGCAGCTCCCGGGACGCCATGAACACTGAAGCTTTCTTT. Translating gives CASSSRDAMNTEAFF.

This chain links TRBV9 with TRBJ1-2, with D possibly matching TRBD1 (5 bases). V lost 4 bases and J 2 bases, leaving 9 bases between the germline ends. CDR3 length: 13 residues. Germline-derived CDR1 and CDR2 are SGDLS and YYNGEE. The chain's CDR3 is CASSPGDNYGYTF. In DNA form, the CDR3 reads TGTGCCAGCAGCCCTGGGGACAACTATGGCTACACCTTC. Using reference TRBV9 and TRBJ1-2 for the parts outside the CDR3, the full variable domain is DSGVTQTPKHLITATGQRVTLRCSPRSGDLSVYWYQQSLDQGLQFLIQYYNGEERAKGNILERFSAQQFPDLHSELNLSSLELGDSALYFCASSPGDNYGYTFGSGTRLTVV.